The clone carrying this T cell receptor (beta chain) was found many times. What it recognizes is unknown. This record comes from a study of T cells after yellow fever vaccination. Study-level background: Low-cell-number fractions were prepared with SMART-Seq v4 Ultra Low Input. Study-wide results and caveats: Researchers report a weaker secondary response that nonetheless peaked faster, day 5 versus 15. CD4 and CD8 compartments shared a small share of clonotypes, likely from convergent recombination.

Production of TCR cDNA was by 5'RACE template switching, which also added a universal primer site and UMIs. A single record per CDR3 protein comes from TCRdb applying MiXCR to the 5' RACE reads. The sample contains tens of thousands of distinct CDR3 sequences, approximately 5.9% of which appear only once. V gave up 6 bases and J gave up 8 bases; unmatched junction bases: 15. In germline, CDR1 is SEHNR, CDR2 FQNEAQ (reference sequence). This CDR3 spans 16 amino acids. The J gene is TRBJ2-1, the V gene TRBV7-9; 8 bases align to TRBD1. This TCR derives from a young man who received the YFV17D yellow fever vaccine. The sequenced sample was CD4+ T cells sorted from PBMCs, obtained approximately 16 days after the first yellow fever vaccination. CDR3 region: CASRRLDRGGVDEQFF. CDR3 DNA sequence: TGTGCCAGCAGGCGTCTCGACAGGGGTGGTGTCGATGAGCAGTTCTTC.